The 11 T cell receptor beta chains listed next were all sequenced from one sample in a study of T cells in Graves' hyperthyroidism and ophthalmopathy. TCR beta CDR3 sequences were amplified from RNA transcripts. First-round RT-PCR with HTBI primers amplified the TCR CDR3 region. TCRdb redid the calling of the multiplex PCR reads with MiXCR, one entry per CDR3 protein. The sample includes around 660,000 distinct CDR3 sequences, over 40% of them seen just once. The specimen was peripheral blood or thyroid tissue (not recorded which). Receptors were obtained from an adult man with Graves' disease, either hyperthyroidism or ophthalmopathy (not recorded which).

For the CDR3, the DNA is TGCAGCGTTGAATCCGGATCGCGGACCCAGTACTTC. Protein sequence: CSVESGSRTQYF. The chain couples TRBV29-1 to TRBJ2-5; no reliable D call. CDR3 length: 12 residues. Germline CDR1 reads SQVTM; CDR2 reads ANQGSEA. V dropped 2 bases and J dropped 7 bases, with 11 bases sitting between them.

This clonotype was detected ten times or more. V is TRBV29-1 and J is TRBJ2-7, with TRBD2 identical over 7 bases. CDR3 size: 11 residues. The V gene's germline CDR1 is SQVTM and CDR2 ANQGSEA. The V gene end was trimmed by 4 bases and the J gene end by 4 bases; junction bases not matched to a gene: 1. This chain's CDR3 is CSVVGGYEQYF. CDR3 bases: TGCAGCGTTGTGGGGGGGTACGAGCAGTACTTC.

The chain carries TRBV2 and TRBJ2-2; 7 nucleotides agree with TRBD1. Germline V gene data show CDR1 as SNHLY and CDR2 as FYNNEI. The V and J ends lost 6 bases and 7 bases, in that order; junction bases with no gene match: 2. CDR3 size: 12 residues. CDR3 protein: CASSRQGGELFF. Written as DNA, the CDR3 is TGTGCCAGCAGCCGACAGGGCGGGGAGCTGTTTTTT.

This clonotype was picked up a small number of times. The chain links TRBV2 to TRBJ2-2, with D maybe TRBD2 (5 bases). Germline CDR1 is SNHLY and CDR2 is FYNNEI. CDR3 length: 15 residues. The germline V and J ends were trimmed by 10 bases and 0 bases, with 15 bases remaining between them. The CDR3 region has the DNA TGTGCCATCCCAAACCGGGGTCCGAACACCGGGGAGCTGTTTTTT. Translated: CAIPNRGPNTGELFF.

The rearrangement uses TRBV12-3 or TRBV12-4 and TRBJ1-6, with a weak D call TRBD1 (5 bases). V shed 1 base and J shed 11 bases, with 12 bases lying between them. The CDR3 totals 14 residues. The CDR3 loop is CASSLGGPYPPLHF. DNA for the CDR3: TGTGCCAGCAGTTTAGGGGGACCCTATCCACCCCTCCACTTT.

This clonotype was counted many times. The V gene is TRBV7-8, the J gene TRBJ2-7; D might be TRBD1 (5 bases). The CDR3 length is 12 residues. Per the germline V gene, CDR1 is SGHVS and CDR2 is FQNEAQ. Deletions cut 5 bases from V and 5 bases from J, with 10 bases between. DNA of the CDR3: TGTGCCAGCAGCCCAGGGTGGGACGAGCAGTACTTC. Translation: CASSPGWDEQYF. Looking up the rest from reference TRBV7-8 and TRBJ2-7 gives the full variable domain: GAGVSQSPRYKVAKRGQDVALRCDPISGHVSLFWYQQALGQGPEFLTYFQNEAQLDKSGLPSDRFFAERPEGSVSTLKIQRTQQEDSAVYLCASSPGWDEQYFGPGTRLTVT.

Notes on this clonotype: The junction does not match germline at one end; this may be a read error. This chain connects TRBV10-2 to TRBJ1-4, with TRBD1 matching 8 bases. The CDR3 has 13 amino acids. Germline V gene data show CDR1 as WSHSY and CDR2 as SAAADI. CDR3 amino acids: CASSMDRDEKLFF. Written as DNA, the CDR3 is TGTGCCAGCTCGATGGACAGGGACGAAAAACTGTTTTTT.

This clonotype was counted only a few times. A much larger clone sits a single nucleotide away, making a read error possible. The chain is built from TRBV29-1 and TRBJ1-4; D is perhaps TRBD1 (5 bases). The CDR3 contains 13 residues. Trimming stripped 5 bases from V and 5 bases from J, with 12 bases between. The germline V gene encodes CDR1 SQVTM and CDR2 ANQGSEA. This CDR3 reads CSVMERGNEKLFF. The CDR3 DNA follows: TGCAGCGTTATGGAGCGGGGGAATGAAAAACTGTTTTTT. Full variable domain (missing parts from reference TRBV29-1 and TRBJ1-4): SAVISQKPSRDICQRGTSLTIQCQVDSQVTMMFWYRQQPGQSLTLIATANQGSEATYESGFVIDKFPISRPNLTFSTLTVSNMSPEDSSIYLCSVMERGNEKLFFGSGTQLSVL.

Comments on this clonotype: A much larger clone lies one base from this, so it may be a read error. The V call is TRBV29-1, the J call TRBJ1-5, with D possibly matching TRBD1 (6 bases). The CDR3 has 13 residues. Trimming stripped 4 bases from V and 5 bases from J, with 12 bases between. From germline, CDR1 is SQVTM and CDR2 ANQGSEA. CDR3: CSVATGIDQPQHF. The CDR3 bases are TGCAGCGTTGCAACAGGGATCGATCAGCCCCAGCATTTT. The full variable domain, completed using reference TRBV29-1 and TRBJ1-5, is SAVISQKPSRDICQRGTSLTIQCQVDSQVTMMFWYRQQPGQSLTLIATANQGSEATYESGFVIDKFPISRPNLTFSTLTVSNMSPEDSSIYLCSVATGIDQPQHFGDGTRLSIL.

This clonotype was seen repeatedly, ten times or more. The CDR3 nucleotides are TGTGCCAGCACCAGATACGGGAGGCGCCAAGAGACCCAGTACTTC. Translation gives CASTRYGRRQETQYF. The chain uses TRBV2 and TRBJ2-5; 7 positions match TRBD2. The CDR3 sequence is 15 residues long. The V gene end was trimmed by 7 bases and the J gene end by 1 base; junction bases not matched to a gene: 9. Germline V lookup: CDR1 SNHLY, CDR2 FYNNEI.

This clonotype was picked up a small number of times. DNA of the CDR3: TGTGCCAGCAGGAGGACTAGCGGGACGGGTAATAAAGAGACCCAGTACTTC. Residues: CASRRTSGTGNKETQYF. This chain uses TRBV6-6 with TRBJ2-5; 12 bases match TRBD2. Per germline, CDR1 MNHNY and CDR2 SVGAGI (reference sequence). J lost 3 bases, V lost 6 bases, and 11 bases had no gene match. This CDR3 has 17 residues.